The clone carrying this T cell receptor (beta chain) appeared a few times. The same CDR3 is also encoded by other DNA sequences in this sample. The sample belongs to a study of blood T cell repertoires in COVID-19. For the study at large: Italy, Spain and the United States were the sources of the convalescent and acute COVID-19 samples. PBMCs, B-cell-depleted T cells, or T cells provided the cDNA or gDNA that made up the material.

The germline V gene encodes CDR1 KGHSH and CDR2 LQKENI. The CDR3 covers 13 residues. V was trimmed by 3 bases and J by 2 bases, leaving 5 bases between them. Patients at the Seattle site were enrolled during active infection and followed longitudinally. As originally analysed: Estimated nucleated cell counts came from reference gene primer amplification. The assay was immunoSEQ multiplex PCR, and TCRdb's table has in-frame clones only and misses some. V and J calls and clone size are copied from that table; D and trimming were computed from the DNA. The sample lists 200,000 to 250,000 clones, approximately 80% occurring once.

Material for sequencing was peripheral blood. The sequence came from an elderly woman with COVID-19, enrolled during active disease. The rearrangement uses TRBV18 and TRBJ1-5; D unresolved. Here the CDR3 DNA reads TGTGCCAGCTCACCTCAGGGCAATCAGCCCCAGCATTTT. The encoded protein is CASSPQGNQPQHF. Variable domain in full (rest from reference TRBV18 and TRBJ1-5): NAGVMQNPRHLVRRRGQEARLRCSPMKGHSHVYWYRQLPEEGLKFMVYLQKENIIDESGMPKERFSAEFPKEGPSILRIQQVVRGDSAAYFCASSPQGNQPQHFGDGTRLSIL.